The 15 T cell receptor beta chains presented below share a single source sample, sequenced in a study of T cell repertoires in cytomegalovirus infection. Which antigens these TCRs recognize remains unknown. TCRdb fed the reads into MiXCR, producing one record per CDR3 protein. The table records about 770,000 distinct CDR3 sequences, around 29% of them present only once. The material was cultured CD8+ T cells from PBMCs, obtained from culture after CMV antigen stimulation. The receptors come from a human donor in good health (CMV status not recorded). Some clones in this sample may be carry-over from other donors' samples.

This clonotype was observed at least ten times. The gene calls are TRBV7-9 and TRBJ2-3, with D hard to call. CDR1 SEHNR and CDR2 FQNEAQ come from the germline V gene (reference sequence). V lost 5 bases to trimming and J lost 0 bases, with 12 bases between them. This CDR3 comprises 15 residues. CDR3 bases: TGTGCCAGCAGCGAGTCGCTAACTAGCACAGATACGCAGTATTTT. Encoded protein: CASSESLTSTDTQYF.

This clonotype appeared a few times. This chain uses TRBV20-1 with TRBJ2-5; TRBD2 is a possible D gene (6 bases). Trimming cost V 6 bases and J 2 bases, with 25 bases left between them. The germline V gene encodes CDR1 DFQATT and CDR2 SNEGSKA (reference sequence). The CDR3 contains 17 residues. The CDR3 coding sequence is TGCAGTGCAACGGGGAGGCTCATAGGGACGGGGCAAGAGACCCAGTACTTC. Translating it yields CSATGRLIGTGQETQYF.

This clonotype was counted many times. This rearrangement joins TRBV11-2 to TRBJ2-5; 8 bases fit TRBD1. This CDR3 is 17 amino acids long. The V segment lost 3 bases and the J segment 4 bases; nucleotides outside the gene matches: 13. Germline assignment: CDR1 SGHAT and CDR2 FQNNGV. The CDR3 region has the DNA TGTGCCAGCAGCTTGAGGGCAGGGGGCGCAGCGGTAGAGACCCAGTACTTC. This sequence encodes CASSLRAGGAAVETQYF.

The J gene is TRBJ1-6, the V gene TRBV7-9; 7 bases are shared with TRBD1. The CDR3 is 17 amino acids. Per germline, CDR1 SEHNR and CDR2 FQNEAQ (reference sequence). V shed 5 bases, J shed 7 bases, and the junction held 14 bases outside the gene matches. The CDR3 sequence: CASSPEFRQGVNSPLHF. CDR3 DNA: TGTGCCAGCAGCCCCGAATTTCGACAGGGTGTAAATTCACCCCTCCACTTT.

The gene calls are TRBV4-1 and TRBJ1-2, with 7 nucleotides matching TRBD1. CDR1 and CDR2 (germline): MGHRA, YSYEKL. J lost 6 bases, V lost 1 base, and 5 bases had no gene match. The CDR3 spans 14 residues. The CDR3 loop reads CASSQGGQEDGYTF. As DNA, the CDR3 is TGCGCCAGCAGCCAAGGAGGACAGGAGGATGGCTACACCTTC.

This chain links TRBV4-1 with TRBJ2-5; 8 bases are a match to TRBD1. This CDR3 is built from 15 residues. V dropped 2 bases and J dropped 5; count of bases not matched to a gene: 7. Germline V gene lookup returns CDR1 MGHRA and CDR2 YSYEKL. CDR3 loop: CASSQRQGTGETQYF. The CDR3 region has the DNA TGCGCCAGCAGCCAACGACAGGGGACCGGGGAGACCCAGTACTTC.

This clonotype has just a few counts. V gene TRBV27 combines with J gene TRBJ1-1; D might be TRBD1 (6 bases). With 8 bases removed from V and 4 bases from J, the gap between germline ends came to 14 bases. Germline loops: CDR1 MNHEY, CDR2 SMNVEV (reference sequence). The CDR3 contains 13 residues. This chain's CDR3 is CASYKGGATEAFF. CDR3 coding DNA: TGTGCCAGCTACAAAGGGGGAGCCACTGAAGCTTTCTTT.

This clonotype was detected many times. The chain is built from TRBV11-1 and TRBJ1-6; TRBD1 agrees at 10 bases. The junction had 4 bases not matched to a gene; V was cut back by 5 bases and J by 9 bases. The germline gives CDR1 SGHAT, CDR2 FQDESV (reference sequence). The CDR3 is 14 residues long. CDR3 nucleotides: TGTGCCAGCAGCGGACAGGGGGTCGGTTCACCCCTCCACTTT. Translated: CASSGQGVGSPLHF.

This clonotype has just a few counts. The rearrangement uses TRBV12-5 and TRBJ2-3, with unresolved D. V was pared by 3 bases and J by 4 bases, with 8 bases between. Germline CDR1 is LGHNT and CDR2 is FRNRAP. This CDR3 has 13 residues. The DNA of the CDR3 is TGTGCTAGTGGTTTTGGAACGGCAGATACGCAGTATTTT. It yields the protein CASGFGTADTQYF.

This clonotype has more than one count but fewer than ten. The CDR3 DNA reads TGTGCCAGCAGTTTAAGGGACCGAGATCAGCCCCAGCATTTT. Its translation is CASSLRDRDQPQHF. The chain couples TRBV28 to TRBJ1-5, with a tentative D call TRBD1 (5 bases). V gave up 2 bases and J gave up 5 bases, with 10 bases separating them. The V gene's germline CDR1 is MDHEN and CDR2 SYDVKM. CDR3 length: 14 residues.

This clonotype was counted only a few times. V usage is TRBV5-1 and J usage is TRBJ2-7; D might be TRBD1 (7 bases). Trimming removed 4 bases from V and 6 bases from J, with 20 bases in between. This CDR3 contains 15 residues. Germline V CDR1 and CDR2: SGHRS, YFSETQ. CDR3: CASSPRQGLFLEQYF. CDR3 in DNA: TGCGCCAGCAGCCCAAGACAGGGACTCTTCCTCGAGCAGTACTTC.

The rearrangement joins TRBV7-9 to TRBJ2-7; D remains ambiguous. This CDR3 has 14 residues. CDR1 and CDR2 (germline): SEHNR, FQNEAQ (reference sequence). V was pared by 5 bases and J by 8 bases, with 19 bases between. The CDR3 here is CASSASLREVKQYF. The CDR3 nucleotides read TGTGCCAGCAGCGCCTCCCTCCGTGAGGTCAAGCAGTACTTC.

The chain combines TRBV18 with TRBJ1-1, with a tentative D call TRBD1 (5 bases). Between the trimmed V and J ends, which lost 1 base and 7 bases, there was a span of 16 bases. CDR1 and CDR2 from the germline V gene are KGHSH and LQKENI. CDR3 length: 15 amino acids. The CDR3 sequence: CASSPRTLGRFEAFF. As DNA, the CDR3 is TGTGCCAGCTCACCACGGACACTCGGACGCTTTGAAGCTTTCTTT.

This clonotype was counted at least ten times. V usage is TRBV7-9 and J usage is TRBJ2-2; D not resolved. Trimming stripped 5 bases from V and 2 bases from J, with 15 bases between. Germline V CDR1 and CDR2: SEHNR, FQNEAQ (reference sequence). The CDR3 is 16 residues long. CDR3 DNA: TGTGCCAGCAGCCCATACACCCTCAGCAACACCGGGGAGCTGTTTTTT. It is translated as CASSPYTLSNTGELFF.

The chain employs TRBV6-2 or TRBV6-3 and TRBJ2-1, with TRBD1 matching 8 bases. There are 13 residues in the CDR3. The junction had 6 bases not matched to a gene; V was cut back by 5 bases and J by 9 bases. Germline CDR1 and CDR2: MNHEY and SVGEGT. This CDR3 reads CASSERQGFEQFF. CDR3 nucleotides: TGTGCCAGCAGTGAGAGACAGGGGTTTGAGCAGTTCTTC.